The rows below give T cell receptor beta chains drawn from one sample of a study of T cells in tumors after PD-1 blockade. This table comes from immunoSEQ multiplex PCR, and its TCRdb copy is limited to in-frame clones, with some not included. The sample records tens of thousands of clones, 75% to 85% being singletons. The specimen comprised PBMCs, sampled before anti-PD-1 treatment. The receptors derive from a human donor with basal cell carcinoma. Each CDR3 is given with its conserved first and last residue. Each record gives: D gene, V gene, clone size, J gene, CDR3 DNA, CDR3 protein. A D gene is named only where the DNA matches it firmly. A clone size is listed for some rows: how often the clone was seen (once, few, many), or a class if it is expanded.

D: TRBD2; V: TRBV29-1; size: .; J: TRBJ2-7; DNA: TGCAGCGTTGAAGGACTAGCGGGCGGCACCTACGAGCAGTACTTC; CDR3: CSVEGLAGGTYEQYF
D: TRBD1; V: TRBV7-9; size: .; J: TRBJ1-2; DNA: TGTGCCAGCAGCCCCAGGGGGGGGATCTATGGCTACACCTTC; CDR3: CASSPRGGIYGYTF
D: .; V: TRBV28; size: few; J: TRBJ1-2; DNA: TGTGCCAGCAACGCAGGGGCAGCCCCGGGTGGCTACACCTTC; CDR3: CASNAGAAPGGYTF
D: .; V: TRBV11-3; size: .; J: TRBJ2-2; DNA: TGTGCCAGCAGCTTTGGGGGAGACTTCCGGGAGCTGTTTTTT; CDR3: CASSFGGDFRELFF
D: .; V: TRBV5-1; size: .; J: TRBJ1-2; DNA: TGCGCCAGCAGCTTGGCAAGGGCCCAAAGGGATGGCTACACCTTC; CDR3: CASSLARAQRDGYTF
D: TRBD1; V: TRBV7-3; size: once; J: TRBJ2-7; DNA: TGTGCCAGCAGCCTGATGGGACAGCCTGATGAGCAGTACTTC; CDR3: CASSLMGQPDEQYF
D: .; V: TRBV28; size: .; J: TRBJ1-2; DNA: TGTGCCAGCAGGATGGCTAACTATGGCTACACCTTC; CDR3: CASRMANYGYTF
D: .; V: TRBV28; size: .; J: TRBJ1-1; DNA: TGTGCCAGCAGTCACCTTACGGGGAACACTGAAGCTTTCTTT; CDR3: CASSHLTGNTEAFF
D: .; V: TRBV5-4; size: .; J: TRBJ2-3; DNA: TGTGCCAGCAGCGCCGGAGGGCCGAGCACAGATACGCAGTATTTT; CDR3: CASSAGGPSTDTQYF
D: TRBD2; V: TRBV3-1/TRBV3-2; size: .; J: TRBJ2-3; DNA: TGTGCCAGCAGCCAAGGGGGAGGGAGAACAGATACGCAGTATTTT; CDR3: CASSQGGGRTDTQYF
D: .; V: TRBV9; size: .; J: TRBJ1-3; DNA: TGTGCCAGCAGCAAAATTCAGGCCGGGTCGCGGGGAAACACCATATATTTT; CDR3: CASSKIQAGSRGNTIYF
D: .; V: TRBV6-2/TRBV6-3; size: .; J: TRBJ1-5; DNA: TGTGCCAGCAGTTACGACAATCAGCCCCAGCATTTT; CDR3: CASSYDNQPQHF
D: .; V: TRBV27; size: medium-sized; J: TRBJ2-7; DNA: TGTGCCAGCAGTTTAGGGGCAGGCCTTACCTACGAGCAGTACTTC; CDR3: CASSLGAGLTYEQYF
D: .; V: TRBV7-9; size: .; J: TRBJ1-2; DNA: TGTGCCAGCACGGGTCCAGGGGAGAACTATGGCTACACCTTC; CDR3: CASTGPGENYGYTF
D: .; V: TRBV27; size: .; J: TRBJ1-2; DNA: TGTGCCAGCAGTTTAAATAGTCCTAACTATGGCTACACCTTC; CDR3: CASSLNSPNYGYTF
D: TRBD1; V: TRBV5-4; size: .; J: TRBJ1-2; DNA: TGTGCCAGCAGCTTGGGGACCCGACAGGGACGGGACTATGGCTACACCTTC; CDR3: CASSLGTRQGRDYGYTF
D: TRBD1; V: TRBV5-1; size: .; J: TRBJ1-2; DNA: TGCGCCAGCAGCGCGAGTTTCGACAGGGTACTAGGTGGCTACACCTTC; CDR3: CASSASFDRVLGGYTF
D: TRBD1; V: TRBV28; size: .; J: TRBJ2-7; DNA: TGTGCCAGCAGTGGCGGGACAGGGTTCCCCTACGAGCAGTACTTC; CDR3: CASSGGTGFPYEQYF
D: .; V: TRBV29-1; size: .; J: TRBJ2-1; DNA: TGCAGCGTTTACCGGGGAAATGAGCAGTTCTTC; CDR3: CSVYRGNEQFF
D: .; V: TRBV5-1; size: .; J: TRBJ2-7; DNA: TGCGCCAGCAGCTTGAACCCAGGGGGGGCGTACGAGCAGTACTTC; CDR3: CASSLNPGGAYEQYF
D: TRBD2; V: TRBV7-3; size: .; J: TRBJ2-1; DNA: TGTGCCAGCAGCTACTCAAAGCGGGGTGAGCAGTTCTTC; CDR3: CASSYSKRGEQFF
D: .; V: TRBV2; size: .; J: TRBJ2-7; DNA: TGTGCCAGCAGCCCCGGACTCGGTCGCAAGTACTTC; CDR3: CASSPGLGRKYF
D: .; V: TRBV25-1; size: .; J: TRBJ2-7; DNA: TGTGCCAGCAGAGACGGAATTTACGAGCAGTACTTC; CDR3: CASRDGIYEQYF
D: .; V: TRBV5-4; size: .; J: TRBJ2-2; DNA: TGTGCCAGCAGCTTTTCCGTGGCGACCGGGGAGCTGTTTTTT; CDR3: CASSFSVATGELFF
D: TRBD2; V: TRBV13; size: .; J: TRBJ2-3; DNA: TGTGCCAGCAGACGGTCGGCGGGGGTGAAAGATACGCAGTATTTT; CDR3: CASRRSAGVKDTQYF
D: TRBD2; V: TRBV6-5; size: .; J: TRBJ2-7; DNA: TGTGCCAGCAGTTACGGGTTTAGCGGGAGCCTTAACGAGCAGTACTTC; CDR3: CASSYGFSGSLNEQYF
D: .; V: TRBV7-2; size: .; J: TRBJ1-5; DNA: TGTGCCAGCAGCTCTTACTTCGATAGCAATCAGCCCCAGCATTTT; CDR3: CASSSYFDSNQPQHF
D: .; V: TRBV6-6; size: .; J: TRBJ1-5; DNA: TGTGCCAGCAGTTACCCGGCCCTCATAAGAAATCAGCCCCAGCATTTT; CDR3: CASSYPALIRNQPQHF
D: TRBD2; V: TRBV4-1; size: few; J: TRBJ2-1; DNA: TGCGCCAGCAGCCGCAGTCTAGCGGGGGTTTACAATGAGCAGTTCTTC; CDR3: CASSRSLAGVYNEQFF
D: .; V: TRBV7-9; size: .; J: TRBJ2-7; DNA: TGTGCCAGCAGCTCCGCCTACGAGCAGTACTTC; CDR3: CASSSAYEQYF
D: .; V: TRBV7-9; size: .; J: TRBJ1-3; DNA: TGTGCCAGCAGCCCATCGGGGGGCTCTGGAAACACCATATATTTT; CDR3: CASSPSGGSGNTIYF
D: .; V: TRBV5-6; size: .; J: TRBJ1-1; DNA: TGTGCCAGCAGCTCGGGACGGATGAACACTGAAGCTTTCTTT; CDR3: CASSSGRMNTEAFF
D: TRBD1; V: TRBV10-3; size: .; J: TRBJ2-7; DNA: TGTGCCATCAGCGCTCACCCGGGACAGGGATTGTCCGAGCAGTACTTC; CDR3: CAISAHPGQGLSEQYF
D: .; V: TRBV7-2; size: .; J: TRBJ1-5; DNA: TGTGCCAGCAGCCAAAATGGGGGCAATCAGCCCCAGCATTTT; CDR3: CASSQNGGNQPQHF
D: .; V: TRBV14; size: .; J: TRBJ2-5; DNA: TGTGCCAGCAGCCAAGAAGGAGTGGCTAGGGCCCTGGAGACCCAGTACTTC; CDR3: CASSQEGVARALETQYF
D: TRBD1; V: TRBV10-3; size: .; J: TRBJ1-1; DNA: TGTGCCATCAGGGCCGGGACAGGGAACACTGAAGCTTTCTTT; CDR3: CAIRAGTGNTEAFF
D: .; V: TRBV2; size: few; J: TRBJ1-1; DNA: TGTGCCAGCAGTGTGGGTACTGAAGCTTTCTTT; CDR3: CASSVGTEAFF
D: .; V: TRBV24-1; size: .; J: TRBJ2-7; DNA: TGTGCCACCAGTGATCCCCTAACCTACGAGCAGTACTTC; CDR3: CATSDPLTYEQYF
D: .; V: TRBV6-5; size: .; J: TRBJ1-1; DNA: TGTGCCAGCAGTTACCTAGAGAACACTGAAGCTTTCTTT; CDR3: CASSYLENTEAFF
D: .; V: TRBV5-1; size: .; J: TRBJ1-6; DNA: TGCGCCAGCAGCTTGGAGGCAGTTAGTGGAAATTCACCCCTCCACTTT; CDR3: CASSLEAVSGNSPLHF
D: TRBD1; V: TRBV5-1; size: .; J: TRBJ1-1; DNA: TGCGCCAGCAGCTGGAGGACAGGGATGAACACTGAAGCTTTCTTT; CDR3: CASSWRTGMNTEAFF
D: TRBD2; V: TRBV5-6; size: .; J: TRBJ2-5; DNA: TGTGCCAGCAGCTCAACTTTTAGCGGGAGGAAAGAGACCCAGTACTTC; CDR3: CASSSTFSGRKETQYF
D: .; V: TRBV6-5; size: .; J: TRBJ2-6; DNA: TGTGCCAGCAGTTCATACCTCGGGTCCGGGGCCAACGTCCTGACTTTC; CDR3: CASSSYLGSGANVLTF
D: .; V: TRBV5-4; size: few; J: TRBJ2-7; DNA: TGTGCCAGCAGCTTCCGGACAGCCTACGAGCAGTACTTC; CDR3: CASSFRTAYEQYF
D: .; V: TRBV6-1; size: few; J: TRBJ2-7; DNA: TGTGCCAGCAGTGAAGTAGGGATCACCTACGAGCAGTACTTC; CDR3: CASSEVGITYEQYF